Following are 32 T cell receptor beta chains from one sample sequenced in a study of cytomegalovirus exposure and HLA in healthy donors. The repertoire was sequenced with immunoSEQ multiplex PCR; TCRdb's copy has only in-frame clones and lacks some. The table records 250,000 to 400,000 clones, roughly 87% of them present only once. Input material: PBMCs. The origin of the receptors is a man in his thirties or forties in good health and CMV-seronegative.

The J gene is TRBJ1-2, the V gene TRBV7-8, with 7 positions matching TRBD1. Germline V lookup: CDR1 SGHVS, CDR2 FQNEAQ. The CDR3 contains 13 residues. V lost 3 bases to trimming and J lost 5 bases; unmatched junction nucleotides: 3. The CDR3 loop is CASSFGTDYGYTF. CDR3 sequence (DNA): TGTGCCAGCAGCTTCGGGACAGATTATGGCTACACCTTC.

V and J are TRBV29-1 and TRBJ1-2; a possible D gene is TRBD1 (6 bases). V dropped 6 bases and J dropped 10 bases, with 24 bases sitting between them. In germline, CDR1 is SQVTM, CDR2 ANQGSEA. This CDR3 is 14 amino acids long. CDR3 sequence (DNA): TGCAGCGTGGATGAAGGAAATGGACAGCTTCTCTACACCTTC. Encoded protein: CSVDEGNGQLLYTF.

The chain couples TRBV13 to TRBJ2-7; possible D gene TRBD1, 6 bases. V was cut by 6 bases and J by 2 bases, with 17 bases left in between. The CDR3 is 15 residues long. Germline V CDR1 and CDR2: PRHDT, FYEKMQ (reference sequence). The CDR3 DNA sequence: TGTGCCAGCAGTCCTGGGGCAGGGGTCCCCTACGAGCAGTACTTC. Protein sequence: CASSPGAGVPYEQYF. Filled out from reference TRBV13 and TRBJ2-7, the complete variable domain reads AAGVIQSPRHLIKEKRETATLKCYPIPRHDTVYWYQQGPGQDPQFLISFYEKMQSDKGSIPDRFSAQQFSDYHSELNMSSLELGDSALYFCASSPGAGVPYEQYFGPGTRLTVT.

The chain couples TRBV2 to TRBJ2-7; D is undetermined. The CDR3 has 14 amino acids. The germline CDR1 and CDR2 sequences are SNHLY and FYNNEI. The V end was cut by 6 bases, the J end by 0 bases, with 12 bases between. CDR3 in amino acids: CASRQTMSSYEQYF. The CDR3 DNA reads as TGTGCCAGCAGACAGACCATGAGCTCCTACGAGCAGTACTTC.

The rearrangement links TRBV11-2 to TRBJ1-6; the D gene is possibly TRBD1 (5 bases). The V gene lost 6 bases and the J gene lost 7 bases, with 7 bases spanning the gap. This CDR3 contains 12 residues. The V gene's germline CDR1 is SGHAT and CDR2 FQNNGV. The CDR3 coding sequence is TGTGCCAGCAGTCCAGGGAATTCACCCCTCCACTTT. This gives the protein CASSPGNSPLHF.

The rearrangement joins TRBV30 to TRBJ2-7, with D maybe TRBD2 (7 bases). The CDR3 loop spans 14 amino acids. The V gene lost 2 bases and the J gene lost 0 bases, with 11 bases spanning the gap. Germline V gives CDR1 GTSNPN, CDR2 SVGIG (reference sequence). The CDR3 spells CAWSKGGYSYEQYF. CDR3 nucleotide sequence: TGTGCCTGGAGTAAGGGGGGGTACTCCTACGAGCAGTACTTC. Looking up the rest from reference TRBV30 and TRBJ2-7 gives the full variable domain: SQTIHQWPATLVQPVGSPLSLECTVEGTSNPNLYWYRQAAGRGLQLLFYSVGIGQISSEVPQNLSASRPQDRQFILSSKKLLLSDSGFYLCAWSKGGYSYEQYFGPGTRLTVT.

The chain carries TRBV27 and TRBJ2-3, with 16 bases lining up with TRBD2. The junction had 6 bases not matched to a gene; V was cut back by 6 bases and J by 6 bases. CDR3 length: 16 residues. Germline values: CDR1 MNHEY, CDR2 SMNVEV (reference sequence). The CDR3, as DNA: TGTGCCAGCAGAGTCCCGGGACTAGCGGGGGGGGATACGCAGTATTTT. Encoded protein: CASRVPGLAGGDTQYF.

This clone has more than one count but fewer than ten. The chain links TRBV2 to TRBJ1-2; tentatively, D is TRBD1 (6 bases). Germline values: CDR1 SNHLY, CDR2 FYNNEI. The CDR3 runs to 15 residues. Between the trimmed V and J ends, which lost 3 bases and 1 base, there was a span of 12 bases. The CDR3 DNA is TGTGCCAGCAGTGAGGCCAGGGGTAATAACTATGGCTACACCTTC. Amino acid sequence: CASSEARGNNYGYTF.

The chain links TRBV7-2 to TRBJ1-1, with a possible D match to TRBD1 (5 bases). V was shortened by 5 bases and J by 1 base, with 17 bases between the two germline ends. CDR1 is SGHTA, CDR2 FQGNSA, per germline. The CDR3 totals 16 residues. CDR3 sequence reads: CASSAARVRGNTEAFF. CDR3 sequence (DNA): TGTGCCAGCAGCGCGGCCAGGGTAAGGGGGAACACTGAAGCTTTCTTT.

The chain is built from TRBV6-5 and TRBJ2-7, with 9 positions matching TRBD2. V lost 3 bases and J lost 4; bases outside the gene matches: 7. This CDR3 region has 15 residues. Germline V gene data show CDR1 as MNHEY and CDR2 as SVGAGI. The CDR3 DNA reads as TGTGCCAGCAGTTATAGAGCGGGGGGTTCTTACGAGCAGTACTTC. It translates to CASSYRAGGSYEQYF.

This clone was found once. This chain connects TRBV11-2 to TRBJ2-2; a weak D match, TRBD2 (7 bases). The germline CDR1 and CDR2 sequences are SGHAT and FQNNGV. Between the trimmed V and J ends, which lost 5 bases and 3 bases, there was a span of 13 bases. This CDR3 spans 15 amino acids. CDR3 in DNA: TGTGCCAGCAGCCCTTGGGGGGGCGACACCGGGGAGCTGTTTTTT. Translating it yields CASSPWGGDTGELFF.

The CDR3, as DNA: TGTGCCAGCAGCTTGGAATCGAGCTCCTACGAGCAGTACTTC. Amino acid sequence: CASSLESSSYEQYF. V gene TRBV5-6 combines with J gene TRBJ2-7; no clear D. V lost 0 bases, J lost 0 bases, and 7 bases lay in between. Germline V lookup: CDR1 SGHDT, CDR2 YYEEEE. This CDR3 contains 14 residues.

This clone appeared once. The chain is built from TRBV11-2 and TRBJ2-1; D not certain. V lost 3 bases, J lost 2 bases, and 11 bases lay in between. This CDR3 is built from 15 residues. Germline CDR1 reads SGHAT; CDR2 reads FQNNGV. CDR3 protein: CASSLSLETYNEQFF. The CDR3 nucleotides are TGTGCCAGCAGCTTGAGCCTAGAGACCTACAATGAGCAGTTCTTC.

The J gene is TRBJ1-5, the V gene TRBV7-2; no firm D call. The V end was cut by 3 bases, the J end by 7 bases, with 19 bases between. The CDR3 loop spans 16 amino acids. Germline V gene sequence: CDR1 SGHTA, CDR2 FQGNSA. The CDR3 DNA reads TGTGCCAGCAGCTTTTCCCCCTTGGAGATTAAGCAGCCCCAGCATTTT. This gives the protein CASSFSPLEIKQPQHF.

The chain uses TRBV10-3 and TRBJ1-2; 8 nucleotides match TRBD1. CDR1 is ENHRY and CDR2 is SYGVKD in the germline V gene. V dropped 5 bases and J dropped 3; count of bases not matched to a gene: 2. This CDR3 is 13 amino acids long. CDR3 nucleotides: TGTGCCATCAGTCTACAGGGGGACTATGGCTACACCTTC. This gives the protein CAISLQGDYGYTF.

With regard to this clone: This specimen includes other DNA sequences encoding the same CDR3. V usage is TRBV6-5 and J usage is TRBJ2-2; TRBD1 is a possible D gene (5 bases). CDR3 size: 11 residues. Per germline, CDR1 MNHEY and CDR2 SVGAGI. Trimming removed 5 bases at V and 7 bases at J, with 5 bases between. CDR3 region: CASSQGGELFF. The DNA for the CDR3 is TGTGCCAGCAGTCAGGGCGGGGAGCTGTTTTTT.

The chain joins TRBV6-6 to TRBJ2-5; the match to TRBD1 covers 8 bases. CDR1 MNHNY and CDR2 SVGAGI come from the germline V gene (reference sequence). Losses at the gene ends were 5 bases for V and 5 bases for J; bases not matched to a gene: 7. CDR3 length equals 14 residues. Here the CDR3 DNA reads TGTGCCAGCAGTACCCACAGGGGGGCGGAGACCCAGTACTTC. It translates to CASSTHRGAETQYF.

In its sample, this clone was seen once. The rearrangement joins TRBV6-1 to TRBJ1-2; D call uncertain. The CDR3 extends over 12 amino acids. With 2 bases removed from V and 5 bases from J, the gap between germline ends came to 6 bases. CDR1 and CDR2 (germline): MNHNS, SASEGT. The CDR3 is CASSESVYGYTF. CDR3 sequence (DNA): TGTGCCAGCAGTGAAAGCGTTTATGGCTACACCTTC.

The V gene is TRBV6-5, the J gene TRBJ1-2; TRBD1 agrees at 8 bases. V shed 4 bases, J shed 4 bases, and the junction held 5 bases outside the gene matches. Per the germline V gene, CDR1 is MNHEY and CDR2 is SVGAGI. This CDR3 comprises 14 residues. This CDR3 is CASSSGGSGYGYTF. CDR3 nucleotide sequence: TGTGCCAGCAGTTCAGGGGGCTCTGGCTATGGCTACACCTTC.

The table lists this clone with a count of one. The chain employs TRBV30 and TRBJ2-4; 8 bases align to TRBD1. The CDR3 is 12 amino acids. The germline CDR1 and CDR2 sequences are GTSNPN and SVGIG (reference sequence). Trimming took 3 bases from V and 11 from J; bases not matched to a gene: 6. CDR3: CAWSQGARVQYF. CDR3 sequence (DNA): TGTGCCTGGAGCCAGGGGGCACGCGTTCAGTACTTC.

The rearrangement uses TRBV7-9 and TRBJ2-7, with TRBD1 matching 7 bases. Germline V lookup: CDR1 SEHNR, CDR2 FQNEAQ (reference sequence). The CDR3 runs 14 residues. After removal of 4 bases from V and 4 bases from J, the junction contained 7 bases not matched to a gene. For the CDR3, the DNA is TGTGCCAGCAGCTCCGGGACAGAGGCTTACGAGCAGTACTTC. This codes for CASSSGTEAYEQYF.

This sequence joins TRBV7-9 and TRBJ1-3; D unclear. This CDR3 region has 15 residues. V was shortened by 0 bases and J by 0 bases, with 6 bases between the two germline ends. In germline, CDR1 is SEHNR, CDR2 FQNEAQ (reference sequence). This CDR3 reads CASSLASYSGNTIYF. The CDR3 DNA reads TGTGCCAGCAGCTTAGCGTCGTACTCTGGAAACACCATATATTTT.

V usage is TRBV9 and J usage is TRBJ2-7, with TRBD1 matching 7 bases. The CDR3 covers 16 residues. Germline-derived CDR1 and CDR2 are SGDLS and YYNGEE. V shed 3 bases and J 0 bases; nucleotides not matched to a gene: 9. CDR3 nucleotides: TGTGCCAGCAGCGCCCAGGGGACAGTAAGCTCCTACGAGCAGTACTTC. This translates into CASSAQGTVSSYEQYF.

J is TRBJ2-2 and V is TRBV28; a weak D match, TRBD2 (6 bases). Trimming took 6 bases from V and 1 from J, leaving 12 bases between them. Germline loops: CDR1 MDHEN, CDR2 SYDVKM. CDR3 length: 15 residues. In nucleotides, the CDR3 is TGTGCCAGCAGGGAGGGGCGGGGGAACACCGGGGAGCTGTTTTTT. It specifies CASREGRGNTGELFF.

The J gene is TRBJ1-2, the V gene TRBV4-3; D is uncertain. Trimming stripped 4 bases from V and 0 bases from J, with 9 bases between. Germline values: CDR1 LGHNA, CDR2 YSLEER. The CDR3 extends over 14 amino acids. CDR3 sequence: CASSPGGANYGYTF. CDR3 in DNA: TGCGCCAGCAGCCCCGGTGGAGCTAACTATGGCTACACCTTC.

V and J are TRBV12-5 and TRBJ1-1, with D maybe TRBD1 (5 bases). Germline assignment: CDR1 LGHNT and CDR2 FRNRAP. Trimming pared 6 bases from V and 4 bases from J, leaving 18 bases between. The length of the CDR3 is 15 residues. In DNA, the CDR3 is TGTGCTAGTGGAGAAACCCCGGCAGGGTTCACTGAAGCTTTCTTT. Encoded protein: CASGETPAGFTEAFF.

The chain carries TRBV5-4 and TRBJ2-2; 7 nucleotides align to TRBD2. Germline lookup yields CDR1 SGHNT and CDR2 YYREEE (reference sequence). The J segment lost 0 bases and the V segment lost 4 bases, leaving 3 bases of the junction unmatched. This CDR3 is 15 amino acids long. CDR3 sequence reads: CASSLGLTNTGELFF. As DNA, the CDR3 is TGTGCCAGCAGCCTGGGACTAACGAACACCGGGGAGCTGTTTTTT.

The chain employs TRBV6-6 and TRBJ2-7; 8 bases align to TRBD1. CDR3 length: 12 residues. Germline V gene sequence: CDR1 MNHNY, CDR2 SVGAGI (reference sequence). J was trimmed by 6 bases and V by 7 bases; bases with no gene match: 5. CDR3 amino acids: CASNQGAGEQYF. As DNA, the CDR3 is TGTGCCAGCAATCAGGGGGCGGGCGAGCAGTACTTC.

The J gene is TRBJ1-1, the V gene TRBV9, with D possibly being TRBD1 (6 bases). CDR1 is SGDLS, CDR2 YYNGEE, per germline. V was trimmed by 5 bases and J by 0 bases, leaving 14 bases between them. The CDR3 covers 15 residues. The CDR3: CASSKTSGVNTEAFF. The CDR3 bases are TGTGCCAGCAGTAAGACTTCAGGGGTGAACACTGAAGCTTTCTTT.

The rearrangement links TRBV5-4 to TRBJ2-5; 9 positions match TRBD2. V shed 1 base and J 4 bases; nucleotides not matched to a gene: 2. There are 14 residues in the CDR3. Germline V gene sequence: CDR1 SGHNT, CDR2 YYREEE (reference sequence). CDR3 sequence reads: CASSLPSGVETQYF. The CDR3 DNA follows: TGTGCCAGCAGCTTGCCTAGCGGGGTAGAGACCCAGTACTTC.

The chain is built from TRBV25-1 and TRBJ1-2; D unclear. Germline CDR1 is MGHDK and CDR2 is SYGVNS. Trimming left V 1 base short and J 8 bases short, with 5 bases between. This CDR3 spans 11 amino acids. Here the CDR3 DNA reads TGTGCCAGCAGTGAATCAGGAGGCTACACCTTC. It codes for CASSESGGYTF.

The J gene is TRBJ1-6, the V gene TRBV11-2, with D hard to call. This CDR3 region has 15 residues. Deletions cut 6 bases from V and 0 bases from J, with 9 bases between. Germline CDR1 and CDR2: SGHAT and FQNNGV. CDR3 residues: CASRFESSYNSPLHF. DNA of the CDR3: TGTGCCAGCAGATTTGAGAGCTCCTATAATTCACCCCTCCACTTT.